This T cell receptor beta chain was recorded in a study of cytomegalovirus exposure and HLA in healthy donors. Points from the study as a whole: A list of more than 150 TCR beta chains associated with cytomegalovirus was given.

Between the trimmed V and J ends, which lost 3 bases and 12 bases, there was a span of 15 bases. The CDR3 is 12 amino acids. CDR1 is MDHEN and CDR2 is SYDVKM in the germline V gene. Measured with immunoSEQ multiplex PCR; TCRdb has only the in-frame clones, and not every one. The data contain roughly 200,000 clones, approximately 84% of them singletons. As for this clone: As yet, its antigen is unknown.

The rearrangement joins TRBV28 to TRBJ2-7; no clear D. Sequenced input: PBMCs. This sequence originates from a woman between 18 and 29 years old in good health and CMV-seropositive. The CDR3, as DNA: TGTGCCAGCAGTTTCCCCCACCGCGATAGGTACTTC. It yields the protein CASSFPHRDRYF.